The 25 T cell receptor beta chains below were found in one sample sequenced in a study of CD8 T cells in Susac syndrome. Random hexamers were used to reverse transcribe roughly 0.45 to 1 ug of RNA. TCRdb re-called the immunoSEQ multiplex PCR reads with MiXCR, one entry per CDR3 protein. The table has roughly 150,000 distinct CDR3 sequences, roughly 94% seen once. Input material: CD8+ T cells from PBMCs. These TCRs come from a human donor with Susac syndrome.

The V gene is TRBV30, the J gene TRBJ2-4, with D perhaps assigned TRBD1 or TRBD2 (6 bases each). From germline, CDR1 is GTSNPN and CDR2 SVGIG (reference sequence). V lost 5 bases to trimming and J lost 0 bases, with 14 bases between them. The CDR3 loop spans 15 amino acids. This CDR3 reads CAWGGTNLAKNIQYF. The CDR3 DNA follows: TGTGCCTGGGGGGGGACAAACTTAGCCAAAAACATTCAGTACTTC.

CDR3 in DNA: TGCAGCGTTGACCTACGGGACAGGGGCGTCGATGAGCAGTTCTTC. This codes for CSVDLRDRGVDEQFF. V is TRBV29-1 and J is TRBJ2-1; 10 nucleotides align to TRBD1. The germline V gene encodes CDR1 SQVTM and CDR2 ANQGSEA. Trimming cost V 3 bases and J 8 bases; bases outside gene matches: 10. The CDR3 is 15 amino acids.

The genes are TRBV9 and TRBJ1-1; D possibly corresponds to TRBD1 (5 bases). V was trimmed by 4 bases and J by 1 base, leaving 23 bases between them. Germline V CDR1 and CDR2: SGDLS, YYNGEE. This CDR3 has 18 residues. CDR3 region: CASSSPGGTEGPNTEAFF. The CDR3 region has the DNA TGTGCCAGCAGCTCCCCGGGGGGGACGGAAGGTCCGAACACTGAAGCTTTCTTT.

This chain joins TRBV4-2 and TRBJ1-5; D perhaps matches TRBD1 (6 bases). CDR1 and CDR2 from the germline V gene are LGHNA and YNFKEQ. CDR3 length: 14 amino acids. V gave up 7 bases and J gave up 4 bases, with 14 bases separating them. The CDR3 here is CASTQARGNQPQHF. Here the CDR3 DNA reads TGTGCCAGCACCCAGGCGAGGGGGAATCAGCCCCAGCATTTT.

This chain uses TRBV6-2 or TRBV6-3 with TRBJ1-1; 9 bases fit TRBD1. The CDR3 runs 17 residues. V lost 2 bases to trimming and J lost 0 bases; unmatched junction nucleotides: 7. Germline lookup yields CDR1 MNHEY and CDR2 SVGEGT. CDR3 sequence (DNA): TGTGCCAGCAGTTACACAAGGACAGGGGCGGTGAACACTGAAGCTTTCTTT. Encoded protein: CASSYTRTGAVNTEAFF.

The chain recombines TRBV12-3 or TRBV12-4 with TRBJ2-7; 14 bases are a match to TRBD2. The CDR3 covers 16 residues. Trimming removed 5 bases from V and 9 bases from J; junction bases left unmatched: 12. In nucleotides, the CDR3 is TGTGCCAGCAGTACCCGGACTAGCGGGGGGATTGGGGGGCAGTACTTC. It yields the protein CASSTRTSGGIGGQYF.

The chain links TRBV20-1 to TRBJ2-1; 12 positions agree with TRBD2. After removal of 4 bases from V and 5 bases from J, the junction contained 9 bases not matched to a gene. This CDR3 region has 16 residues. CDR1 and CDR2 (germline): DFQATT, SNEGSKA (reference sequence). In nucleotides, the CDR3 is TGCAGTGCTAATAATCTAGCGGGAGGGGAAGACAATGAGCAGTTCTTC. As protein: CSANNLAGGEDNEQFF.

The chain uses TRBV2 and TRBJ2-5, with TRBD2 matching 12 bases. The CDR3 is 15 amino acids. Trimming at V came to 6 bases and at J to 4 bases, leaving 6 bases not matched to a gene. The germline gives CDR1 SNHLY, CDR2 FYNNEI. The CDR3 coding sequence is TGTGCCAGCAGGGGGCTGGGACTAGCGGGAGAGACCCAGTACTTC. As protein: CASRGLGLAGETQYF. The variable domain in full, with the rest retrieved from reference TRBV2 and TRBJ2-5, is EPEVTQTPSHQVTQMGQEVILRCVPISNHLYFYWYRQILGQKVEFLVSFYNNEISEKSEIFDDQFSVERPDGSNFTLKIRSTKLEDSAMYFCASRGLGLAGETQYFGPGTRLLVL.

The chain is built from TRBV4-1 and TRBJ1-2; weak D call: TRBD1 (5 bases). CDR1 and CDR2 from the germline V gene are MGHRA and YSYEKL. The CDR3 loop spans 16 amino acids. Trimming cost V 4 bases and J 8 bases, with 23 bases left between them. DNA of the CDR3: TGCGCCAGCAGCCCTCCTCTGGGGGAAACTGGGGAAGGCTACACCTTC. Encoded protein: CASSPPLGETGEGYTF.

This clonotype was seen once. The chain uses TRBV12-3 or TRBV12-4 and TRBJ2-7; D not certain. The CDR3 is made up of 11 amino acids. V was shortened by 3 bases and J by 5 bases, with 5 bases between the two germline ends. The CDR3 DNA reads as TGTGCCAGCAGTTTCACCGACGAGCAGTACTTC. Its translation: CASSFTDEQYF.

The gene calls are TRBV20-1 and TRBJ2-3; the match to TRBD2 covers 8 bases. The V gene end was trimmed by 0 bases and the J gene end by 5 bases; junction bases not matched to a gene: 7. Germline CDR1 reads DFQATT; CDR2 reads SNEGSKA (reference sequence). CDR3 size: 15 residues. The CDR3 DNA reads TGCAGTGCTAGAGATGCTAGCGGGTTTGGAGATACGCAGTATTTT. This gives the protein CSARDASGFGDTQYF.

The V gene is TRBV9, the J gene TRBJ1-5; D remains unclear. CDR1 SGDLS and CDR2 YYNGEE come from the germline V gene. V shed 6 bases and J shed 3 bases, with 16 bases lying between them. The length of the CDR3 is 15 residues. The CDR3 sequence is CASTKDGSPNQPQHF. The CDR3 DNA reads as TGTGCCAGCACCAAGGACGGATCTCCCAATCAGCCCCAGCATTTT.

The chain couples TRBV28 to TRBJ2-5, with D perhaps TRBD1 (6 bases). Germline values: CDR1 MDHEN, CDR2 SYDVKM. CDR3 length: 14 residues. V lost 6 bases, J lost 2 bases, and 13 bases lay in between. The CDR3 loop is CASSPGRGQETQYF. CDR3 bases: TGTGCCAGCAGCCCGGGAAGGGGGCAAGAGACCCAGTACTTC.

This clonotype appeared a single time. The chain carries TRBV5-1 and TRBJ2-5, with D maybe TRBD2 (6 bases). V was cut by 4 bases and J by 2 bases, with 15 bases left in between. This CDR3 spans 15 amino acids. Germline CDR1 is SGHRS and CDR2 is YFSETQ. The CDR3: CASSIGSVWQETQYF. Here the CDR3 DNA reads TGCGCCAGCAGCATCGGGAGCGTTTGGCAAGAGACCCAGTACTTC. Full variable domain (remainder filled in from reference TRBV5-1 and TRBJ2-5): KAGVTQTPRYLIKTRGQQVTLSCSPISGHRSVSWYQQTPGQGLQFLFEYFSETQRNKGNFPGRFSGRQFSNSRSEMNVSTLELGDSALYLCASSIGSVWQETQYFGPGTRLLVL.

The V and J genes are TRBV10-3 and TRBJ2-1; unclear D gene. This CDR3 contains 17 residues. The V end was cut by 0 bases, the J end by 1 base, with 13 bases between. CDR1 is ENHRY, CDR2 SYGVKD, per germline. CDR3 nucleotide sequence: TGTGCCATCAGTGAGTCGAAATTTCCAGTTTCCTACAATGAGCAGTTCTTC. Translated, it gives CAISESKFPVSYNEQFF.

This clonotype was observed a single time. The chain combines TRBV20-1 with TRBJ2-7; D might be TRBD2 (6 bases). Between the trimmed V and J ends, which lost 5 bases and 2 bases, there was a span of 28 bases. Germline V gene lookup returns CDR1 DFQATT and CDR2 SNEGSKA (reference sequence). The CDR3 sequence is 18 residues long. This CDR3 is CSAPRGTPEVGGPYEQYF. The CDR3 DNA reads as TGCAGTGCTCCCCGCGGGACTCCGGAGGTGGGGGGACCCTACGAGCAGTACTTC.

The chain recombines TRBV9 with TRBJ2-5; 8 bases are shared with TRBD1. The CDR3 length is 14 residues. CDR1 is SGDLS and CDR2 is YYNGEE in the germline V gene. With V trimmed by 4 bases and J by 6 bases, 8 bases remained unmatched. The CDR3 DNA is TGTGCCAGCAGCCCGACAGGGGCTGTGCAGACCCAGTACTTC. This gives the protein CASSPTGAVQTQYF.

The chain links TRBV24-1 to TRBJ1-2; 7 nucleotides match TRBD1. The CDR3 sequence is 14 residues long. The J segment lost 1 base and the V segment lost 6 bases, leaving 4 bases of the junction unmatched. Germline-derived CDR1 and CDR2 are KGHDR and SFDVKD. Here the CDR3 DNA reads TGTGCCACCAGTCCATGGGACAGTAACTATGGCTACACCTTC. It yields the protein CATSPWDSNYGYTF.

This clonotype came up once. The junction does not match germline at one end; this may be a read error. The CDR3 loop reads CASSPLAGPLNEQFF. In nucleotides, the CDR3 is TGTGCTAGCAGCCCACTAGCGGGACCTCTGAATGAGCAGTTCTTC. V gene TRBV7-7 combines with J gene TRBJ2-1; 10 bases are a match to TRBD2. Germline CDR1 and CDR2: SSHAT and FNYEAQ (reference sequence). The CDR3 runs to 15 residues.

J is TRBJ2-3 and V is TRBV27; maybe TRBD2 (5 bases). Trimming cost V 2 bases and J 5 bases, with 14 bases left between them. Germline CDR1 and CDR2: MNHEY and SMNVEV (reference sequence). This CDR3 is built from 15 residues. The CDR3 protein is CASSLGGPEGDTQYF. CDR3 coding DNA: TGTGCCAGCAGTTTAGGCGGGCCAGAGGGAGATACGCAGTATTTT.

The chain uses TRBV29-1 and TRBJ1-4; TRBD1 aligns across 7 bases. The CDR3 covers 14 residues. J was trimmed by 8 bases and V by 6 bases; bases with no gene match: 12. Germline lookup yields CDR1 SQVTM and CDR2 ANQGSEA. DNA for the CDR3: TGCAGCGTGACCCCTGCCGACAGGGAGGAAAAACTGTTTTTT. Its translation: CSVTPADREEKLFF.

The chain carries TRBV11-1 and TRBJ2-2; 7 bases match TRBD1. The V gene end was trimmed by 2 bases and the J gene end by 5 bases; junction bases not matched to a gene: 5. CDR1 and CDR2 from the germline V gene are SGHAT and FQDESV (reference sequence). CDR3 length: 15 amino acids. CDR3 DNA: TGTGCCAGCAGCTTACGGGACAGTCCTACCGGGGAGCTGTTTTTT. It specifies CASSLRDSPTGELFF.

The chain carries TRBV7-9 and TRBJ2-1; TRBD2 agrees at 10 bases. CDR1 and CDR2 from the germline V gene are SEHNR and FQNEAQ (reference sequence). The CDR3 has 19 residues. Trimming took 2 bases from V and 0 from J; bases not matched to a gene: 10. CDR3 bases: TGTGCCAGCAGCTTAAGTTGGCTAGCGGGAGAGGGCTCCTACAATGAGCAGTTCTTC. Translation: CASSLSWLAGEGSYNEQFF.

The chain has TRBV5-1 and TRBJ2-2; 8 nucleotides align to TRBD1. The V segment lost 0 bases and the J segment 7 bases; nucleotides outside the gene matches: 11. Per germline, CDR1 SGHRS and CDR2 YFSETQ. The CDR3 length is 17 residues. In DNA form, the CDR3 reads TGCGCCAGCAGCTTGGAGGCGAGACAGGGGTTGTTCGGGGAGCTGTTTTTT. Its protein product is CASSLEARQGLFGELFF.

The chain joins TRBV5-1 to TRBJ2-7; D not certain. The CDR3 is 15 amino acids. Germline CDR1 is SGHRS and CDR2 is YFSETQ. Deletions cut 0 bases from V and 1 base from J, with 11 bases between. The CDR3 spells CASSLGSGPSYEQYF. The CDR3 DNA is TGCGCCAGCAGCTTGGGGTCCGGGCCGTCCTACGAGCAGTACTTC.